Presented here are 9 T cell receptor beta chains from one specimen sequenced in a study of T-cell reconstitution after alpha-beta-depleted transplantation in children. Unique molecular identifiers were used to barcode this TCRbeta library. Each CDR3 protein is one row after TCRdb ran MiXCR on the PCR reads. The table lists roughly 100,000 distinct CDR3 sequences, about 5.6% of them singletons. The source material was PBMCs, mostly from graft donor cells, sampled 60 days after TCRalphabeta/CD19-depleted stem cell transplant. These receptors were taken from a female patient aged 2 to 10 who had a stem cell transplant for Fanconi anemia, so the T cells may come from the graft donor.

This clonotype has a count of ten or more. The V call is TRBV20-1, the J call TRBJ2-7, with 7 bases identical to TRBD1. The J segment lost 0 bases and the V segment lost 5 bases, leaving 10 bases of the junction unmatched. This CDR3 has 15 amino acids. Germline lookup yields CDR1 DFQATT and CDR2 SNEGSKA (reference sequence). CDR3 protein: CSAGKDRLLSYEQYF. For the CDR3, the DNA is TGCAGTGCTGGAAAGGACAGGTTACTCTCCTACGAGCAGTACTTC.

This clonotype was picked up many times. The rearrangement joins TRBV5-1 to TRBJ2-7; the D gene is possibly TRBD2 (6 bases). Germline CDR1 is SGHRS and CDR2 is YFSETQ. This CDR3 comprises 14 residues. Trimming took 0 bases from V and 3 from J, leaving 10 bases between them. DNA for the CDR3: TGCGCCAGCAGCTTGGGGGACTCAATCTACGAGCAGTACTTC. It yields the protein CASSLGDSIYEQYF.

This chain connects TRBV27 to TRBJ1-2, with no clear D. V lost 4 bases, J lost 3 bases, and 9 bases lay in between. Germline CDR1 reads MNHEY; CDR2 reads SMNVEV (reference sequence). The length of the CDR3 is 13 residues. CDR3 region: CASSSGVHYGYTF. CDR3 nucleotide sequence: TGTGCCAGCAGTTCCGGGGTCCACTATGGCTACACCTTC.

This clonotype was recorded a few times. The chain carries TRBV20-1 and TRBJ2-1; possibly TRBD2 for D (6 bases). The CDR3 is 13 residues long. V lost 3 bases, J lost 6 bases, and 12 bases lay in between. The germline CDR1 and CDR2 sequences are DFQATT and SNEGSKA (reference sequence). The CDR3 DNA reads TGCAGTGCTAGCTTCGCGGGGCCCAATGAGCAGTTCTTC. It codes for CSASFAGPNEQFF.

This clonotype has only a few counts. V is TRBV14 and J is TRBJ1-5; tentatively, D is TRBD1 (5 bases). The CDR3 sequence is 18 residues long. Trimming cost V 2 bases and J 0 bases, with 17 bases left between them. Germline V lookup: CDR1 SGHDN, CDR2 FVKESK. The chain's CDR3 is CASSQSTGVEVSNQPQHF. The CDR3 coding sequence is TGTGCCAGCAGCCAATCCACGGGGGTTGAGGTTAGCAATCAGCCCCAGCATTTT. The entire variable domain, with the rest obtained from reference TRBV14 and TRBJ1-5, is as follows: EAGVTQFPSHSVIEKGQTVTLRCDPISGHDNLYWYRRVMGKEIKFLLHFVKESKQDESGMPNNRFLAERTGGTYSTLKVQPAELEDSGVYFCASSQSTGVEVSNQPQHFGDGTRLSIL.

In this sample, this clonotype turned up a few times. This sequence joins TRBV7-9 and TRBJ2-1, with D tentatively TRBD2 (7 bases). CDR1 and CDR2 (germline): SEHNR, FQNEAQ (reference sequence). Trimming took 0 bases from V and 9 from J, leaving 12 bases between them. The CDR3 runs to 14 residues. CDR3 sequence: CASSLAGGLGEQFF. The DNA for the CDR3 is TGTGCCAGCAGCTTAGCGGGGGGGCTTGGTGAGCAGTTCTTC.

This clonotype was recorded at least ten times. The gene calls are TRBV20-1 and TRBJ2-2; D might be TRBD1 or TRBD2, each matching 5 bases. This CDR3 is 17 amino acids long. The V and J ends lost 0 bases and 3 bases respectively, with 17 bases between them. Germline values: CDR1 DFQATT, CDR2 SNEGSKA (reference sequence). CDR3 amino acids: CSARDRVGVTDTGELFF. The DNA of the CDR3 is TGCAGTGCTAGAGATAGAGTGGGGGTGACGGACACCGGGGAGCTGTTTTTT.

At least ten counts were recorded for this clonotype. This chain connects TRBV12-3 or TRBV12-4 to TRBJ2-1; no reliable D call. The germline V and J ends were trimmed by 3 bases and 9 bases, with 9 bases remaining between them. The CDR3 is made up of 12 amino acids. DNA of the CDR3: TGTGCCAGCAGTTTCGTGTTCGTTGAGCAGTTCTTC. Its translation is CASSFVFVEQFF.

This clonotype was detected many times. CDR3 amino acids: CAWSPGTEVYEQYF. CDR3 nucleotide sequence: TGTGCCTGGAGTCCCGGGACAGAGGTCTACGAGCAGTACTTC. The rearrangement uses TRBV30 and TRBJ2-7, with TRBD1 matching 7 bases. CDR1 and CDR2 from the germline V gene are GTSNPN and SVGIG (reference sequence). Trimming at V came to 2 bases and at J to 3 bases, leaving 7 bases not matched to a gene. The CDR3 consists of 14 residues.